This record covers a single TCR beta chain. This clone was observed a handful of times. Its antigen is unknown. The input lacks base qualities; no much larger clone sits a single base away. Each collaborating institution followed its own protocols to collect whole blood in K2EDTA tubes. For TCRbeta analysis, collaborators shipped samples as frozen whole blood, isolated PBMCs, or DNA extracted from either of those sample types. The sample originates from a study of blood T cell repertoires in COVID-19 (dated by TCRdb to the early 2020s). About the investigation overall: Samples from collaborators originated in the United States, Italy and Spain and spanned both the acute and convalescent phases of COVID-19. The prospective study material was composed of cDNA or gDNA derived from T cells, B-cell-depleted T cells, or PBMCs. The dataset comprised deeply sampled blood TCRbeta repertoires from subjects exposed to, actively infected with, or recovered from COVID-19. The repertoires were made available in a free public database intended to serve as a resource for research on the immune response to SARS-CoV-2. The samples were drawn from the first 160 participants of the ongoing ImmuneRACE study and from 1,254 subjects provided by 6 global collaborators. Sample metadata almost always included a de-identified subject ID, COVID-19 status, age in years and sex. Where available, HLA class I and class II types were obtained from metadata supplied by the sample provider rather than from assay-based typing. Broader findings and caveats from the paper: Clinical and demographic metadata were provided uncurated, with the amount varying by source and participant.

TCRbeta CDR3 regions were amplified from genomic DNA using the immunoSEQ Assay, a bias-controlled multiplex PCR. Regarding the original processing steps: Nucleated cell counts per sample were estimated from amplification of reference gene primers within the assay. Sequence reads were collapsed and filtered to measure the absolute abundance of every unique TCRbeta CDR3 rearrangement. For each sample, productive Simpson clonality was calculated by taking the square root of Simpson's diversity index across productive rearrangements. What TCRdb holds here is the immuneACCESS table cut down to in-frame rearrangements. Part of the clones is not present; checked against another copy, under half of the missing clones reflect an unresolved V gene, and the others are unexplained. Clonal size and the V and J genes are those of that table, whereas D and trimming came from the DNA. Across this sample there are approximately 170,000 clones, with 84% seen only once. Of the sample, about 2.7% falls within the top ten clones.

CDR1 LNHDA and CDR2 SQIVND were looked up in the germline V gene (reference sequence). For this chain, trimming is 5 bases at the V end and 6 bases at the J end, and the number of junction bases without a gene match is 14. The CDR3 has 17 amino acids, counting the end cysteine and phenylalanine. Left in the record is the CDR3 DNA by itself, 51 bases read in frame from the first base. The sequence was obtained from a human donor with acute or convalescent COVID-19. The donor label of this sample is uncertain. The chain joins TRBV19 to TRBJ2-1; 9 junctional bases match TRBD1. The source material was peripheral blood. CDR3 reads: CASSVRKPGTGTNEQFF. The nucleotide sequence is given as TGTGCCAGTAGTGTGAGAAAACCCGGGACAGGGACCAATGAGCAGTTCTTC.